These T cell receptor beta chains were read from a single sample in a study of Ad26.COV2.S vaccination and SARS-CoV-2 variants. Sequencing used immunoSEQ multiplex PCR; TCRdb keeps in-frame clones, though not all of them. The repertoire holds 350,000 to 600,000 clones, roughly nine tenths seen once, with 1.7% in the top ten. The sequencing used peripheral blood, collected in a trial of Ad26.COV2.S vaccine versus placebo. The receptors here all came from a person between 18 and 65 years old who received the Ad26.COV2.S COVID-19 vaccine or a placebo. The CDR3 runs from the conserved cysteine through the conserved F or W. The D gene is left open where the match is weak. The size of a clone is reported for some rows only, either as once, few or many, or as a class for expanded clones.

v_gene	j_gene	len	d_gene	abundance	CDR3nt	CDR3aa
TRBV10-1	TRBJ2-1	11	.	few	TGCGCCAGCAGTGAGGGGAATGAGCAGTTCTTC	CASSEGNEQFF
TRBV27	TRBJ2-1	14	.	.	TGTGCCAGCAGTTACGCCTCCCCAAGAAATGAGCAGTTCTTC	CASSYASPRNEQFF
TRBV3-1/TRBV3-2	TRBJ2-4	13	.	.	TGTGCCAGCAGCCGGGGGACCTGGGACATTCAGTACTTC	CASSRGTWDIQYF
TRBV7-7	TRBJ2-1	14	TRBD2	.	TGTGCTAGCAGCTTAGCGCGCGGGAGCAATGAGCAGTTCTTC	CASSLARGSNEQFF
TRBV11-2	TRBJ2-1	17	.	.	TGTGCCAGCAGCGCCCTAAGGGGAGCGGGTCCCCCCAATGAGCAGTTCTTC	CASSALRGAGPPNEQFF
TRBV5-1	TRBJ1-1	14	TRBD1	.	TGCGCCAGCAGCTTACAGGGGGCGCAGACTGAAGCTTTCTTT	CASSLQGAQTEAFF
TRBV4-2	TRBJ2-7	15	TRBD1	.	TGTGCCAGCAGCCAAACCGGGACAGGGCCTTACGAGCAGTACTTC	CASSQTGTGPYEQYF
TRBV5-4	TRBJ1-1	13	.	.	TGTGCCAGCAGCTTCGAAGGGGGCACTGAAGCTTTCTTT	CASSFEGGTEAFF
TRBV7-9	TRBJ1-2	19	TRBD1	.	TGTGCCAGCAGCTTAGCGGACAGGGGGCGCCGGGAAGTAACCAATGGCTACACCTTC	CASSLADRGRREVTNGYTF
TRBV3-1/TRBV3-2	TRBJ1-3	14	.	.	TGTGCCAGCAGCCAGGGGAACTATGGAAACACCATATATTTT	CASSQGNYGNTIYF
TRBV27	TRBJ2-3	17	.	.	TGTGCCAGCAGTTCCCGGAGACAGGTAGAGGGGACAGATACGCAGTATTTT	CASSSRRQVEGTDTQYF
TRBV7-2	TRBJ1-1	14	.	.	TGTGCCAGCAGCCTGATAGGGATTGACACTGAAGCTTTCTTT	CASSLIGIDTEAFF
TRBV30	TRBJ2-1	14	TRBD2	.	TGTGCCTCGAGGGGAGCGGGATCCTACAATGAGCAGTTCTTC	CASRGAGSYNEQFF
TRBV30	TRBJ2-1	14	.	.	TGTGCCTGGAGTGGAGGGATGTCCTACAATGAGCAGTTCTTC	CAWSGGMSYNEQFF
TRBV2	TRBJ2-7	14	.	.	TGTGCCAGCAGTGTTGGGCGGAGCTCCTACGAGCAGTACTTC	CASSVGRSSYEQYF
TRBV27	TRBJ2-7	14	.	.	TGTGCCAGCAGTTTCGGGGGAGCTTCTACCGAGCAGTACTTC	CASSFGGASTEQYF
TRBV24-1	TRBJ2-2	15	.	few	TGTGCCACCAGCGCTTGGCAGGGGCACACCGGGGAGCTGTTTTTT	CATSAWQGHTGELFF
TRBV27	TRBJ1-1	17	.	.	TGTGCCAGCAGTTTACTGGGGGGTCAGACGAACACTGCTGAAGCTTTCTTT	CASSLLGGQTNTAEAFF
TRBV3-1/TRBV3-2	TRBJ1-4	15	.	.	TGTGCCAGCAGCCTCCTGGGCGGTAGTAATGAAAAACTGTTTTTT	CASSLLGGSNEKLFF
TRBV6-5	TRBJ1-6	15	TRBD1	few	TGTGCCAGCAGTTCCGGGTCGACAGGGTTTTCACCCCTCCACTTT	CASSSGSTGFSPLHF
TRBV3-1/TRBV3-2	TRBJ1-3	15	.	once	TGTGCCAGCAGCCCGATTCTGGGTTCTGGAAACACCATATATTTT	CASSPILGSGNTIYF
TRBV19	TRBJ1-6	14	.	.	TGTGCCAGTGGCCTATGGGGGAACGGTTCACCCCTCCACTTT	CASGLWGNGSPLHF
TRBV11-2	TRBJ1-1	13	.	once	TGTGCCAGCAGCTTCAAGGTGGGCACTGAAGCTTTCTTT	CASSFKVGTEAFF
TRBV2	TRBJ1-1	14	TRBD1	.	TGTGCCAGCAGACCGGGACAGGGAGTTTGGGAAGCTTTCTTT	CASRPGQGVWEAFF
TRBV29-1	TRBJ2-3	16	TRBD2	.	TGCAGCGTTGAAGGCGGGACTAGCGGGAGGGCGGATACGCAGTATTTT	CSVEGGTSGRADTQYF
TRBV7-6	TRBJ2-3	18	TRBD2	.	TGTGCCAGCAGCTCCGGAGTAGCGGGATGGTTGGGCACAGATACGCAGTATTTT	CASSSGVAGWLGTDTQYF
TRBV27	TRBJ2-7	14	TRBD1	.	TGTGCCAGCAGGACCCCGGGACAGGGCGCCGAGCAGTACTTC	CASRTPGQGAEQYF
TRBV5-8	TRBJ1-2	14	.	.	TGTGCCAGCAGCTTACAGGGAGGCGACTATGGCTACACCTTC	CASSLQGGDYGYTF
TRBV27	TRBJ2-1	14	.	.	TGTGCCAGCAGTTTAGGCAGCTCCTACAATGAGCAGTTCTTC	CASSLGSSYNEQFF
TRBV27	TRBJ2-6	15	.	.	TGTGCCAGCAGTCTCGGACGGGCTGGGGCCAACGTCCTGACTTTC	CASSLGRAGANVLTF
TRBV27	TRBJ1-1	12	.	.	TGTGCCAGCGGAAAGGGGAACACTGAAGCTTTCTTT	CASGKGNTEAFF
TRBV5-4	TRBJ2-5	11	.	.	TGTGCCAGCAGCTTGTTCGAGACCCAGTACTTC	CASSLFETQYF
TRBV7-9	TRBJ1-3	15	.	.	TGTGCCAGCAGCTTAGGGCAGGGGACAAGAAACACCATATATTTT	CASSLGQGTRNTIYF
TRBV9	TRBJ1-2	15	TRBD1	once	TGTGCCAGCAGCGTAGGGGGGACAGGGACCTATGGCTACACCTTC	CASSVGGTGTYGYTF
TRBV24-1	TRBJ1-3	15	.	.	TGTGCCACCAGTGGCGCACAGGACTCTGGAAACACCATATATTTT	CATSGAQDSGNTIYF
TRBV14	TRBJ2-1	20	TRBD2	.	TGTGCCAGCAGCCAAGATCGGTCTAGCGGGGGGTTAAGCTCCTACAATGAGCAGTTCTTC	CASSQDRSSGGLSSYNEQFF
TRBV18	TRBJ2-7	14	TRBD1	once	TGTGCCAGCTCCGAACTAGGGACAGGGCGCGAGCAGTACTTC	CASSELGTGREQYF
TRBV7-2	TRBJ1-6	15	.	.	TGTGCCAGCAGCTTAGCGCTAAGGCCTGAGTCACCCCTCCACTTT	CASSLALRPESPLHF
TRBV6-6	TRBJ2-7	14	.	.	TGTGCCAGCAGTCCACGGACACCCTCCTACGAGCAGTACTTC	CASSPRTPSYEQYF
TRBV27	TRBJ2-2	12	.	.	TGTGCCAGCAGTTTGGGGTCTGGGGAGCTGTTTTTT	CASSLGSGELFF
TRBV19	TRBJ2-3	19	TRBD2	.	TGTGCCAGTAGTTTCAAGACCTTCCCAGCGGGGTATGGCGCAGATACGCAGTATTTT	CASSFKTFPAGYGADTQYF
TRBV5-1	TRBJ1-2	15	.	.	TGCGCCAGCAGCCGGGGGGACAAATCTAACTATGGCTACACCTTC	CASSRGDKSNYGYTF